One T cell receptor (beta chain) is described in this entry. Here immunoSEQ multiplex PCR was the method, and the copy in TCRdb shows in-frame clones only, minus some. The top ten hold roughly 0.38% of the sample, which has roughly 80,000 clones, approximately 89% seen once. The CDR3 is 14 residues long. CDR1 is MDHEN and CDR2 is SYDVKM in the germline V gene. The junction had 12 bases not matched to a gene; V was cut back by 2 bases and J by 12 bases. These data originate in a study of technical replicates of blood from several donors. Material for sequencing was T cells isolated from PBMCs. The clonotype originates from a human donor in good health. The chain couples TRBV28 to TRBJ1-1, with 7 bases matching TRBD1. The CDR3 sequence is CASSLEALGGRTFF. In nucleotides, the CDR3 is TGTGCCAGCAGTTTAGAGGCCTTAGGGGGCAGAACTTTCTTT.